A single sample gave rise to the 7 T cell receptor beta chains below, sequenced in a study of cytomegalovirus exposure and HLA in healthy donors (dated by TCRdb to the late 2010s). Library creation used the immunoSEQ multiplex PCR assay. The multiplex PCR relied on a mix of 60 forward primers for TCR Vbeta segments and 13 reverse primers for TCR Jbeta segments. In its TCRdb copy, this immuneACCESS table keeps in-frame sequences only and misses some clones. Where compared with another copy, unresolved V genes explain less than half of these, and the others have no known cause. The sample table lists hundreds of thousands of clones, roughly 80% of them with a count of one. The ten largest clones capture about 16% of the sample. The sample was PBMCs. The receptor set was obtained from a man between 40 and 49 years old in good health and CMV-seronegative.

The chain recombines TRBV27 with TRBJ2-5; tentatively, D is TRBD2 (5 bases). Per the germline V gene, CDR1 is MNHEY and CDR2 is SMNVEV (reference sequence). Trimming removed 6 bases at V and 7 bases at J, with 21 bases between. The CDR3 spans 15 residues. Written as DNA, the CDR3 is TGTGCCAGCAGCCCGAGGGCTAGCCCGACCGGGACCCAGTACTTC. Amino acid sequence: CASSPRASPTGTQYF.

This chain links TRBV7-8 with TRBJ1-5; tentative D call: TRBD1 (6 bases). Germline loops: CDR1 SGHVS, CDR2 FQNEAQ. There are 15 residues in the CDR3. V lost 5 bases and J 3 bases, leaving 14 bases between the germline ends. The CDR3 sequence is CASSGDTGHNQPQHF. The DNA for the CDR3 is TGTGCCAGCAGCGGAGATACAGGGCACAATCAGCCCCAGCATTTT.

This chain joins TRBV2 and TRBJ2-3, with D possibly TRBD2 on 5 matching bases. Germline lookup yields CDR1 SNHLY and CDR2 FYNNEI. The CDR3 sequence is 15 residues long. Deletions cut 3 bases from V and 1 base from J, with 11 bases between. The CDR3 coding sequence is TGTGCCAGCAGTGAGGCGGGCCTGGGCACAGATACGCAGTATTTT. This encodes CASSEAGLGTDTQYF.

This rearrangement joins TRBV28 to TRBJ1-2, with D unresolved. The CDR3 has 13 residues. V lost 4 bases and J 7 bases, leaving 13 bases between the germline ends. Germline V CDR1 and CDR2: MDHEN, SYDVKM. For the CDR3, the DNA is TGTGCCAGCAGTTCTTCAGGCTGGCTTGGCTACACCTTC. As protein: CASSSSGWLGYTF.

The chain couples TRBV11-3 to TRBJ2-1; 11 bases fit TRBD1. The CDR3 length is 13 residues. The ends lost 3 bases at V and 8 bases at J; junction bases unmatched: 0. CDR1 and CDR2 (germline): SGHNT, YENEEA. CDR3 sequence (DNA): TGTGCCAGCAGCTTGGGACAGGGGGATGAGCAGTTCTTC. Amino acid sequence: CASSLGQGDEQFF.

The chain links TRBV28 to TRBJ2-7; maybe TRBD2 (6 bases). The CDR3 extends over 15 amino acids. In germline, CDR1 is MDHEN, CDR2 SYDVKM. Trimming removed 0 bases at V and 3 bases at J, with 12 bases between. The CDR3 nucleotides are TGTGCCAGCAGTTTATGGGGCGGGACCAGCTACGAGCAGTACTTC. Translated: CASSLWGGTSYEQYF.

The rearrangement uses TRBV2 and TRBJ2-1, with TRBD1 identical over 7 bases. The V gene's germline CDR1 is SNHLY and CDR2 FYNNEI. Germline trimming cut 7 bases from V and 5 bases from J; bases unmatched to any gene: 5. The length of the CDR3 is 13 residues. The CDR3 loop is CASTRTGDNEQFF. CDR3 DNA sequence: TGTGCCAGCACTCGGACAGGAGACAATGAGCAGTTCTTC.